This entry lists 32 T cell receptor beta chains sequenced from one sample in a study of shared clonotypes between healthy human individuals. Naive CD8 populations comprised CD45RO-negative cells positively selected for CCR7, excluding terminally differentiated effector memory CD45RA+ cells. Clones were read by immunoSEQ multiplex PCR, and TCRdb kept only the in-frame ones, dropping some. This sample yields about 2 million clones, of which about 95% are seen a single time; roughly 1.2% belongs to the top ten. The sequencing input was naive CD8+ T cells sorted from blood. The source of these receptors is a man younger than 35 in good health.

The chain has TRBV2 and TRBJ2-7; 9 bases are shared with TRBD1. J gave up 3 bases and V 0 bases, and 9 bases lay outside the gene matches. CDR1 and CDR2 from the germline V gene are SNHLY and FYNNEI. The CDR3 is 17 amino acids. Here the CDR3 reads CASSEADMRQGGYEQYF. The CDR3 nucleotides read TGTGCCAGCAGTGAAGCAGATATGCGACAGGGGGGCTACGAGCAGTACTTC.

The chain combines TRBV27 with TRBJ1-1, with a weak D call TRBD1 (6 bases). V was cut by 3 bases and J by 5 bases, with 16 bases left in between. The CDR3 has 15 residues. The germline V gene encodes CDR1 MNHEY and CDR2 SMNVEV (reference sequence). Here the CDR3 reads CASSFGQTGGTEAFF. CDR3 sequence (DNA): TGTGCCAGCAGTTTTGGACAGACGGGAGGTACTGAAGCTTTCTTT.

This chain links TRBV27 with TRBJ2-7, with D uncertain. V shed 2 bases and J shed 6 bases, with 14 bases lying between them. This CDR3 comprises 14 residues. CDR1 and CDR2 (germline): MNHEY, SMNVEV (reference sequence). The CDR3 DNA follows: TGTGCCAGCAGTTTAAGCCAGCCCTCCGGCGAGCAGTACTTC. Residues: CASSLSQPSGEQYF.

This chain links TRBV28 with TRBJ2-1; 13 bases are shared with TRBD2. Trimming took 3 bases from V and 8 from J; bases not matched to a gene: 13. Germline CDR1 reads MDHEN; CDR2 reads SYDVKM. The CDR3 runs to 18 residues. CDR3 region: CASSFVDTSGGDGHEQFF. Here the CDR3 DNA reads TGTGCCAGCAGTTTTGTTGATACTAGCGGGGGGGACGGGCATGAGCAGTTCTTC.

The chain recombines TRBV27 with TRBJ1-5; 7 bases agree with TRBD1. The germline V gene encodes CDR1 MNHEY and CDR2 SMNVEV (reference sequence). The CDR3 is 14 residues long. After removal of 6 bases from V and 2 bases from J, the junction contained 4 bases not matched to a gene. Here the CDR3 DNA reads TGTGCCAGCAGCAATACAGGGGGCAATCAGCCCCAGCATTTT. Its protein is CASSNTGGNQPQHF.

This clone was counted once. The chain combines TRBV28 with TRBJ1-6; TRBD1 agrees at 8 bases. The germline gives CDR1 MDHEN, CDR2 SYDVKM. V gave up 6 bases and J gave up 7 bases; unmatched junction bases: 5. The CDR3 spans 14 residues. The CDR3 DNA sequence: TGTGCCAGCAGACCCGACAGGGGCAATTCACCCCTCCACTTT. Its translation is CASRPDRGNSPLHF.

DNA of the CDR3: TGTGCCAGCAGCCAAGACATCCTACGTGCGTACTTC. It encodes CASSQDILRAYF. The rearrangement uses TRBV14 and TRBJ2-7; D gene ambiguous. This CDR3 is built from 12 residues. Trimming took off 0 bases at V and 12 bases at J, with 12 bases between the two ends. Germline V gene lookup returns CDR1 SGHDN and CDR2 FVKESK.

This clone was seen just once. The chain combines TRBV18 with TRBJ2-2; 8 bases match TRBD1. This CDR3 has 16 residues. In germline, CDR1 is KGHSH, CDR2 LQKENI. V shed 6 bases and J 3 bases; nucleotides not matched to a gene: 9. The CDR3 region is CASSPGSGGYTGELFF. In DNA form, the CDR3 reads TGTGCCAGCTCCCCTGGTTCAGGGGGCTACACCGGGGAGCTGTTTTTT. Drawing the rest from reference TRBV18 and TRBJ2-2, the complete variable domain is NAGVMQNPRHLVRRRGQEARLRCSPMKGHSHVYWYRQLPEEGLKFMVYLQKENIIDESGMPKERFSAEFPKEGPSILRIQQVVRGDSAAYFCASSPGSGGYTGELFFGEGSRLTVL.

The genes are TRBV30 and TRBJ2-1; perhaps D is TRBD1 or TRBD2 (5 bases each). The CDR3 extends over 15 amino acids. Germline CDR1 and CDR2: GTSNPN and SVGIG (reference sequence). Trimming pared 1 base from V and 4 bases from J, leaving 14 bases between. The CDR3: CAWSALRDLYNEQFF. The CDR3 DNA sequence: TGTGCCTGGAGTGCCCTCCGGGACCTTTACAATGAGCAGTTCTTC.

This clone was recorded only once. This chain connects TRBV7-9 to TRBJ2-7; tentative D call: TRBD1 (5 bases). Germline V gene lookup returns CDR1 SEHNR and CDR2 FQNEAQ (reference sequence). This CDR3 comprises 14 residues. V was clipped by 3 bases and J by 5 bases, with 14 bases between them. The CDR3 loop reads CASSFGRAPHEQYF. CDR3 nucleotide sequence: TGTGCCAGCAGCTTTGGCAGGGCCCCCCACGAGCAGTACTTC.

The rearrangement uses TRBV11-2 and TRBJ2-3; 8 positions agree with TRBD2. This CDR3 comprises 16 residues. Per germline, CDR1 SGHAT and CDR2 FQNNGV. Trimming removed 4 bases from V and 0 bases from J; junction bases left unmatched: 6. The CDR3 spells CASSSWSSGSTDTQYF. The CDR3 DNA reads as TGTGCCAGCAGCTCGTGGTCTAGCGGGAGCACAGATACGCAGTATTTT.

This clone appeared a few times. The gene calls are TRBV10-3 and TRBJ2-2, with D perhaps TRBD1 or TRBD2 (6 bases each). This CDR3 is 12 amino acids long. The V end lost 3 bases, the J end lost 9 bases, and 8 bases lay between the germline ends. Germline V gene data show CDR1 as ENHRY and CDR2 as SYGVKD. The CDR3 loop reads CAISDGGRELFF. The DNA of the CDR3 is TGTGCCATCAGTGACGGGGGCCGGGAGCTGTTTTTT.

This rearrangement joins TRBV13 to TRBJ1-1; D not resolved. The length of the CDR3 is 15 residues. Germline CDR1 is PRHDT and CDR2 is FYEKMQ (reference sequence). Trimming removed 7 bases at V and 3 bases at J, with 18 bases between. The CDR3 nucleotides are TGTGCCAGCACCCCCCCGGTTGGTGGGTACACTGAAGCTTTCTTT. This translates into CASTPPVGGYTEAFF.

For this clone: At the DNA level, this CDR3 is encoded by other sequences in the same sample as well. The V and J genes are TRBV5-1 and TRBJ2-7; 8 nucleotides align to TRBD1. The trim removed 4 bases at V and 1 base at J, leaving 4 bases unmatched. The germline V gene encodes CDR1 SGHRS and CDR2 YFSETQ. CDR3 size: 14 residues. The CDR3 is CASSGGQGSYEQYF. For the CDR3, the DNA is TGCGCCAGCAGCGGAGGACAGGGATCCTACGAGCAGTACTTC.

Details on this clone: The sample contains more than one DNA sequence encoding this CDR3. The CDR3 DNA follows: TGTGCCAGCAGTTCCGCCGGGTCCTACGAGCAGTACTTC. Translated, it gives CASSSAGSYEQYF. The rearrangement links TRBV27 to TRBJ2-7; D remains unclear. CDR1 and CDR2 (germline): MNHEY, SMNVEV (reference sequence). The CDR3 has 13 amino acids. V was cut by 4 bases and J by 1 base, with 8 bases left in between.

The chain recombines TRBV19 with TRBJ1-5; the match to TRBD1 covers 7 bases. Trimming at V came to 4 bases and at J to 2 bases, leaving 11 bases not matched to a gene. Germline V lookup: CDR1 LNHDA, CDR2 SQIVND (reference sequence). There are 17 residues in the CDR3. The CDR3 reads CASSRDREGYGNQPQHF. The CDR3 bases are TGTGCCAGTAGTAGAGACAGGGAGGGTTACGGCAATCAGCCCCAGCATTTT.

J is TRBJ2-7 and V is TRBV19; 8 positions agree with TRBD2. V lost 4 bases, J lost 0 bases, and 8 bases stayed unmatched. The germline gives CDR1 LNHDA, CDR2 SQIVND (reference sequence). This CDR3 spans 16 amino acids. The CDR3 DNA reads TGTGCCAGTAGTAACCGGGGGGGCAGTCACTCCTACGAGCAGTACTTC. It yields the protein CASSNRGGSHSYEQYF.

The rearrangement links TRBV6-5 to TRBJ2-3, with D perhaps being TRBD1 or TRBD2 (6 bases each). Germline values: CDR1 MNHEY, CDR2 SVGAGI. The V and J ends lost 5 bases and 7 bases respectively, with 19 bases between them. The CDR3 sequence is 15 residues long. The CDR3 region has the DNA TGTGCCAGCAGTGGGTCTGGAAGGGGGAGGAATACGCAGTATTTT. It encodes CASSGSGRGRNTQYF.

This clone has a single count. The chain combines TRBV6-5 with TRBJ1-6; perhaps TRBD1 as D (6 bases). V gave up 4 bases and J gave up 8 bases, with 15 bases separating them. CDR3 length equals 15 residues. Germline V gives CDR1 MNHEY, CDR2 SVGAGI. CDR3 sequence (DNA): TGTGCCAGCAGTTTTCTGACGGAGGGGGATTCACCCCTCCACTTT. Protein product: CASSFLTEGDSPLHF.

The J gene is TRBJ1-1, the V gene TRBV4-3; tentative D call: TRBD1 (5 bases). Trimming cost V 0 bases and J 6 bases, with 8 bases left between them. Germline V gene sequence: CDR1 LGHNA, CDR2 YSLEER. This CDR3 is 13 amino acids long. CDR3 DNA sequence: TGCGCCAGCAGCCAAGACGGGGGGGCTGAAGCTTTCTTT. Translated, it gives CASSQDGGAEAFF.

The chain uses TRBV27 and TRBJ1-1; D is ambiguous. Deletions cut 8 bases from V and 3 bases from J, with 10 bases between. Germline CDR1 and CDR2: MNHEY and SMNVEV (reference sequence). This CDR3 is 12 amino acids long. The CDR3 DNA sequence: TGTGCCAGCCGTGCTCGGGACACTGAAGCTTTCTTT. Its translation: CASRARDTEAFF.

J is TRBJ2-5 and V is TRBV5-1, with D perhaps matching TRBD2 (5 bases). This CDR3 spans 13 amino acids. Trimming pared 8 bases from V and 0 bases from J, leaving 11 bases between. Germline loops: CDR1 SGHRS, CDR2 YFSETQ. The CDR3 protein is CASGAEYQETQYF. Written as DNA, the CDR3 is TGCGCCAGTGGAGCGGAGTACCAAGAGACCCAGTACTTC.

The rearrangement links TRBV10-2 to TRBJ1-6; the D gene is possibly TRBD1 (5 bases). V gave up 3 bases and J gave up 8 bases, with 17 bases separating them. Germline assignment: CDR1 WSHSY and CDR2 SAAADI. There are 16 residues in the CDR3. The CDR3 DNA reads as TGCGCCAGCAGTGATTCTCAGGGCGACAAGGATTCACCCCTCCACTTT. It encodes CASSDSQGDKDSPLHF.

The V and J genes are TRBV27 and TRBJ1-6, with D possibly TRBD1 on 6 matching bases. CDR3 length equals 15 residues. The germline gives CDR1 MNHEY, CDR2 SMNVEV (reference sequence). Trimming pared 3 bases from V and 10 bases from J, leaving 16 bases between. CDR3 in amino acids: CASSLGPGARSPLHF. The CDR3 DNA sequence: TGTGCCAGCAGTTTGGGCCCAGGGGCTAGGTCACCCCTCCACTTT.

This rearrangement joins TRBV28 to TRBJ1-1; D is possibly TRBD1 (5 bases). Looked up from germline, CDR1 is MDHEN and CDR2 is SYDVKM. This CDR3 is built from 15 residues. Trimming removed 6 bases from V and 0 bases from J, with 14 bases in between. CDR3 in amino acids: CASRGEMEMNTEAFF. CDR3 nucleotides: TGTGCCAGCAGAGGGGAGATGGAGATGAACACTGAAGCTTTCTTT.

The sample holds one count of this clone. The chain links TRBV27 to TRBJ1-3; no reliable D call. The CDR3 has 13 amino acids. Per germline, CDR1 MNHEY and CDR2 SMNVEV (reference sequence). V was cut by 6 bases and J by 1 base, with 7 bases left in between. The CDR3 reads CASRLISGNTIYF. The CDR3 DNA reads TGTGCCAGCAGACTTATATCTGGAAACACCATATATTTT.

Of note for this clone: The same CDR3 also results from other DNA sequences found in this sample. The chain links TRBV14 to TRBJ2-1, with 13 bases matching TRBD2. Per germline, CDR1 SGHDN and CDR2 FVKESK. V gave up 6 bases and J gave up 6 bases; unmatched junction bases: 5. The CDR3 totals 15 residues. CDR3 nucleotides: TGTGCCAGCAGTCAACTAGCGGGGGGGCCCAATGAGCAGTTCTTC. It translates to CASSQLAGGPNEQFF.

V usage is TRBV7-9 and J usage is TRBJ2-7; D gene uncertain. CDR1 is SEHNR and CDR2 is FQNEAQ in the germline V gene (reference sequence). V shed 6 bases and J shed 3 bases, with 9 bases lying between them. CDR3 length: 12 residues. The CDR3 region is CASSFLGYEQYF. DNA of the CDR3: TGTGCCAGCAGTTTCCTCGGCTACGAGCAGTACTTC. Looking up the rest from reference TRBV7-9 and TRBJ2-7 gives the full variable domain: DTGVSQNPRHKITKRGQNVTFRCDPISEHNRLYWYRQTLGQGPEFLTYFQNEAQLEKSRLLSDRFSAERPKGSFSTLEIQRTEQGDSAMYLCASSFLGYEQYFGPGTRLTVT.

This chain uses TRBV28 with TRBJ1-5, with D uncertain. This CDR3 contains 17 residues. In germline, CDR1 is MDHEN, CDR2 SYDVKM. Trimming shortened V by 6 bases and J by 0 bases, and 18 bases separated the two germline ends. CDR3 protein: CASSPDPWAYSNQPQHF. The CDR3 nucleotides are TGTGCCAGCAGCCCGGACCCCTGGGCGTATAGCAATCAGCCCCAGCATTTT.

This clone has more than one count but fewer than ten. V is TRBV7-9 and J is TRBJ2-3, with a weak D call TRBD2 (5 bases). The V gene's germline CDR1 is SEHNR and CDR2 FQNEAQ (reference sequence). The length of the CDR3 is 13 residues. The V gene lost 4 bases and the J gene lost 0 bases, with 5 bases spanning the gap. CDR3 sequence: CASSWTSTDTQYF. CDR3 nucleotides: TGTGCCAGCAGCTGGACTAGCACAGATACGCAGTATTTT.

The chain recombines TRBV4-3 with TRBJ2-2; 9 bases line up with TRBD1. J was trimmed by 2 bases and V by 0 bases; bases with no gene match: 4. CDR1 is LGHNA, CDR2 YSLEER, per germline. This CDR3 is 17 amino acids long. CDR3: CASSQDWTGANTGELFF. The CDR3, as DNA: TGCGCCAGCAGCCAAGATTGGACAGGGGCTAACACCGGGGAGCTGTTTTTT.

V is TRBV9 and J is TRBJ1-1; no firm D call. The ends were cut back, 3 bases at V and 1 base at J, with 10 bases in the middle. CDR3 size: 14 residues. Germline CDR1 is SGDLS and CDR2 is YYNGEE. The CDR3 region has the DNA TGTGCCAGCAGCGACTTGGCGGAGAACACTGAAGCTTTCTTT. It codes for CASSDLAENTEAFF.